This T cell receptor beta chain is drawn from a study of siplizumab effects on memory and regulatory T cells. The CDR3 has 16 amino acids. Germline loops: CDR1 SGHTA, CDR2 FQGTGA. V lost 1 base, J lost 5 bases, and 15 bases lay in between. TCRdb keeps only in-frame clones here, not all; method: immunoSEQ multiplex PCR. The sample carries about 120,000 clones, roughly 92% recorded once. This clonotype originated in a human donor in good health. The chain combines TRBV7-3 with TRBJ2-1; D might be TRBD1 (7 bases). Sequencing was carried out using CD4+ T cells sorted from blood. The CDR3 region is CASSLSWTGGNNEQFF. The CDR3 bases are TGTGCCAGCAGCTTAAGCTGGACAGGCGGGAACAATGAGCAGTTCTTC.